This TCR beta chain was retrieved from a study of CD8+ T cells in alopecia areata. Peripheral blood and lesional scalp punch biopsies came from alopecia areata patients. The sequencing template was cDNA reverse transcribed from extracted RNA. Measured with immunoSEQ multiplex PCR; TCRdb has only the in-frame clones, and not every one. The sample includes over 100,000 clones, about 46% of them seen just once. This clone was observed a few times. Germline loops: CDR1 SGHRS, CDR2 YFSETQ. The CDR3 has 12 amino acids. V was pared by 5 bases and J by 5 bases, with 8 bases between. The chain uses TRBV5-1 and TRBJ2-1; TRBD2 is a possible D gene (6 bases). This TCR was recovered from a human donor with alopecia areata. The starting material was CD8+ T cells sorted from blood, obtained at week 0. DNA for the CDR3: TGCGCCAGCAGATGGAGGGACAATGAGCAGTTCTTC. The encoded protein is CASRWRDNEQFF.